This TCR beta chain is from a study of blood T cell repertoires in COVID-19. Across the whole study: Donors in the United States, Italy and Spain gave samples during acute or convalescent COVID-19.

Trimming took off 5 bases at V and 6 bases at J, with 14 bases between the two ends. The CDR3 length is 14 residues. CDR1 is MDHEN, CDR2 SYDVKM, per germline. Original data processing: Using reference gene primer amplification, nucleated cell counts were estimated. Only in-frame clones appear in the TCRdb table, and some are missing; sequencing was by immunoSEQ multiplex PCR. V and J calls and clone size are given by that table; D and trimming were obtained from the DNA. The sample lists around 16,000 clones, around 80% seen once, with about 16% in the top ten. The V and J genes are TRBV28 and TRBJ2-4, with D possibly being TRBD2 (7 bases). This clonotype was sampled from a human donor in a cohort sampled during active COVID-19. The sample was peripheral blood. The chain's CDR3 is CASSDGGGGNIQYF. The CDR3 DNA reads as TGTGCCAGCAGTGACGGGGGAGGGGGAAACATTCAGTACTTC.